This TCR beta chain originates from a study of cytomegalovirus exposure and HLA in healthy donors. Study results and caveats: Follow-up analysis found HLA locus-dependent TCR association rates, highest for DRB1 and lowest for HLA-C. Earlier findings revealed that most TCR beta V segments proved productive either about 87% or about 30% of the time. The authors later linked a missense DCLRE1C variant to TCR beta V- and J-gene trimming.

J was trimmed by 6 bases and V by 5 bases; bases with no gene match: 10. The CDR3 has 15 residues. Germline-derived CDR1 and CDR2 are SGHAT and FQDESV (reference sequence). Primers included in the PCR were 60 Vbeta and 13 Jbeta primers. Repertoires were generated with immunoSEQ multiplex PCR, while TCRdb's copy carries only in-frame clones and drops some. The repertoire holds under 200,000 clones, with approximately 81% as singletons. Points on this clone: What it recognizes is unknown.

Input material: PBMCs. The clonotype originates from a female donor in good health and CMV-seronegative. The V gene is TRBV11-1, the J gene TRBJ1-1; 9 bases align to TRBD1. The CDR3 sequence is CASSGRDRARAEAFF. CDR3 DNA: TGTGCCAGCAGCGGGAGGGACAGGGCGAGAGCTGAAGCTTTCTTT.